This T cell receptor beta chain derives from a study of T-cell memory formation after mild COVID-19. Looking at the study overall: Clustering of TCRs was largely donor specific.

At least ten counts were recorded for this clonotype. The CDR3 has 14 amino acids. V dropped 2 bases and J dropped 7 bases, with 12 bases sitting between them. MiXCR, run by TCRdb on the 5' RACE reads, gives a single entry per CDR3 protein. This table has 70,000 to 100,000 distinct CDR3 sequences, around 13% appearing once. This TCR came from an adult woman who had mild COVID-19 (a few samples of this study predate the infection). Cell type and time point are not known. This chain joins TRBV12-3 or TRBV12-4 and TRBJ2-1; maybe TRBD1 (5 bases). Sample: PBMCs or a T cell subset sorted from them (not recorded which). The CDR3 nucleotides read TGTGCCAGCAGTTTAAGGGGCCTTTGGAATGAGCAGTTCTTC. This gives the protein CASSLRGLWNEQFF.